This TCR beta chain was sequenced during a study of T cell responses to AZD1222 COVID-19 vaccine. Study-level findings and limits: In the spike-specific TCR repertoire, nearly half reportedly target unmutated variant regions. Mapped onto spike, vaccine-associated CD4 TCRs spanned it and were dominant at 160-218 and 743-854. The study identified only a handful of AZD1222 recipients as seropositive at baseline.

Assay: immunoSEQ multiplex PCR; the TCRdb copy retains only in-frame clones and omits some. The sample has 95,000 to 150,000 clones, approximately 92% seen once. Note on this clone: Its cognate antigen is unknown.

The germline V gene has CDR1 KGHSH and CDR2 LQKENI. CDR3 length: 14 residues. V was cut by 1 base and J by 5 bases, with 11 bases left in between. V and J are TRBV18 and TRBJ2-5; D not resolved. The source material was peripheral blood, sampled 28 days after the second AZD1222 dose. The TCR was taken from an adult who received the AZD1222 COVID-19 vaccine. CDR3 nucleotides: TGTGCCAGCTCACCACTGGGGATGAGGGAGACCCAGTACTTC. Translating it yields CASSPLGMRETQYF.